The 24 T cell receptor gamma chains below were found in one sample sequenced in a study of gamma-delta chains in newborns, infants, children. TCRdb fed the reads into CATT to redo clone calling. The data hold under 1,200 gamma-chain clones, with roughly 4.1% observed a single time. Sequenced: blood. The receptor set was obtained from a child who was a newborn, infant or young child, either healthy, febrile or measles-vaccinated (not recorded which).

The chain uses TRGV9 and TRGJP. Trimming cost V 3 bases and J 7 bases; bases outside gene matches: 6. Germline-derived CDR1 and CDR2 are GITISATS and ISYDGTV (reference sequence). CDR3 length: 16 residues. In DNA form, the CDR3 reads TGTGCCTTGTGGGAGTTTTGGGAGTTGGGCAAAAAAATCAAGGTATTT. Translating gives CALWEFWELGKKIKVF.

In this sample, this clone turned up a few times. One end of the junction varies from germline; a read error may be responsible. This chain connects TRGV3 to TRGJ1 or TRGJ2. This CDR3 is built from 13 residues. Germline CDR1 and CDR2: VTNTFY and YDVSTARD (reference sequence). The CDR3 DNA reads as TGTGCCGCCTGGGACAGGCGAGGATATAAGAAACTCTTT. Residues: CAAWDRRGYKKLF.

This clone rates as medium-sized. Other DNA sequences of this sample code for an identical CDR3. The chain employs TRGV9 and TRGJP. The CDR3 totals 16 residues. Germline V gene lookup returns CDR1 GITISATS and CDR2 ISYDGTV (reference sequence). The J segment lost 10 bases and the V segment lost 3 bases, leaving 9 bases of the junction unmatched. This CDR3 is CALWESSSLGKKIKVF. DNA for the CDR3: TGTGCCTTGTGGGAGTCCTCCTCTTTGGGCAAAAAAATCAAGGTATTT.

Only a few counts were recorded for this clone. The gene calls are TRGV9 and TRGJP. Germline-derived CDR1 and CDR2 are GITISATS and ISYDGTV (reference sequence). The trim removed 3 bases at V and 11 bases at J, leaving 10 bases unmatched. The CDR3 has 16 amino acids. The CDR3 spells CALWERTVLGKKIKVF. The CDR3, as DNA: TGTGCCTTGTGGGAGAGGACGGTGCTGGGCAAAAAAATCAAGGTATTT.

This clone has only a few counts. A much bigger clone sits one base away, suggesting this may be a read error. The CDR3: CALWQELDKKIKVF. CDR3 in DNA: TGTGCCTTGTGGCAAGAGTTGGACAAAAAAATCAAGGTATTT. V and J are TRGV9 and TRGJP. Germline V gene lookup returns CDR1 GITISATS and CDR2 ISYDGTV (reference sequence). CDR3 size: 14 residues.

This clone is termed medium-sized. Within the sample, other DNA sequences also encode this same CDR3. The CDR3: CALWEVAELGKKIKVF. The CDR3 nucleotides are TGTGCCTTGTGGGAGGTCGCGGAGTTGGGCAAAAAAATCAAGGTATTT. This rearrangement joins TRGV9 to TRGJP. Germline V gene lookup returns CDR1 GITISATS and CDR2 ISYDGTV (reference sequence). J gave up 7 bases and V 1 base, and 4 bases lay outside the gene matches. This CDR3 contains 16 residues.

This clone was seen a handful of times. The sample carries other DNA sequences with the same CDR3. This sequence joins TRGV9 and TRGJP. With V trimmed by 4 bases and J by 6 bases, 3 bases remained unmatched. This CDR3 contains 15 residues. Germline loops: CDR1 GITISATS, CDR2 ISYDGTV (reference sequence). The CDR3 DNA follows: TGTGCCTTGTGGGACTTAGAGTTGGGCAAAAAAATCAAGGTATTT. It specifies CALWDLELGKKIKVF.

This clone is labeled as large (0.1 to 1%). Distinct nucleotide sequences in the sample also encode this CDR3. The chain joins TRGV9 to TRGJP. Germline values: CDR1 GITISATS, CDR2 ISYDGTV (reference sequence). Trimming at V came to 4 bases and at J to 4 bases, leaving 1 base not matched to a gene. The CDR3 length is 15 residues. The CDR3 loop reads CALWEQELGKKIKVF. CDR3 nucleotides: TGTGCCTTGTGGGAACAAGAGTTGGGCAAAAAAATCAAGGTATTT.

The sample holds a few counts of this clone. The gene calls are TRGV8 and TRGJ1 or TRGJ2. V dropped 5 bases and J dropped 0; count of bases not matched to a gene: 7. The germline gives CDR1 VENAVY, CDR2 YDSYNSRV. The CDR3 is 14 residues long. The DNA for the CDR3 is TGTGCCACCTGGGCCCCTTCGAATTATTATAAGAAACTCTTT. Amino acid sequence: CATWAPSNYYKKLF.

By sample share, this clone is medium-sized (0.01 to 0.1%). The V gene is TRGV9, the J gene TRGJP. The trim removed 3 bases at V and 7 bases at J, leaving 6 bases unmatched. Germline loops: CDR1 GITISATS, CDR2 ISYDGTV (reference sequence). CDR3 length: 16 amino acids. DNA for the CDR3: TGTGCCTTGTGGGAGATTCCTGAGTTGGGCAAAAAAATCAAGGTATTT. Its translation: CALWEIPELGKKIKVF.

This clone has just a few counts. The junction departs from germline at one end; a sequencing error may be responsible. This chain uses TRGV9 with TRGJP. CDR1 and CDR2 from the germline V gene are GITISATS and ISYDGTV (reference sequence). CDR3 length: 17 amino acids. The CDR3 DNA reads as TGTGCCTTGTGGGAGGAGGTCGGGGAGTTGGGCAAAGAAATCAAGGTATTT. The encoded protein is CALWEEVGELGKEIKVF.

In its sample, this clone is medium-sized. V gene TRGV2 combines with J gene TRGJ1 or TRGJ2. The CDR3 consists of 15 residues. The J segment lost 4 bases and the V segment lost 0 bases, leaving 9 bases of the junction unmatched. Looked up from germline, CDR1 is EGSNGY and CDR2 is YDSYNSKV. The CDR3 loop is CATWDGRGGYYKKLF. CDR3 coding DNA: TGTGCCACCTGGGACGGGCGGGGAGGGTATTATAAGAAACTCTTT.

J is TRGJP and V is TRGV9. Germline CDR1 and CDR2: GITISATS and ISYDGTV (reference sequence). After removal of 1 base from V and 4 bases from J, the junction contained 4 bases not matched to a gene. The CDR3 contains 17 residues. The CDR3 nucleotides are TGTGCCTTGTGGGAGGTTACTCAAGAGTTGGGCAAAAAAATCAAGGTATTT. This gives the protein CALWEVTQELGKKIKVF.

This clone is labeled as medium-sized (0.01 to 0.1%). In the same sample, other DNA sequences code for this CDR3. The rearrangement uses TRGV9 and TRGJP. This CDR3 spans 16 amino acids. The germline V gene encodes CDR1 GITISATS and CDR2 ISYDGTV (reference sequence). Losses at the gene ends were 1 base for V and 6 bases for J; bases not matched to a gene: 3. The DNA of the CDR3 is TGTGCCTTGTGGGAGGTTGCAGAGTTGGGCAAAAAAATCAAGGTATTT. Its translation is CALWEVAELGKKIKVF.

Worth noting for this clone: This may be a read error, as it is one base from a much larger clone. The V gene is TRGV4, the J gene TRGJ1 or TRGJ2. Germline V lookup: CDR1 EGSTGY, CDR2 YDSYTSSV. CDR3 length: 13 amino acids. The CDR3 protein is CATWDEIHYTKLF. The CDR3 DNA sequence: TGTGCCACCTGGGACGAAATTCATTATACGAAACTCTTT.

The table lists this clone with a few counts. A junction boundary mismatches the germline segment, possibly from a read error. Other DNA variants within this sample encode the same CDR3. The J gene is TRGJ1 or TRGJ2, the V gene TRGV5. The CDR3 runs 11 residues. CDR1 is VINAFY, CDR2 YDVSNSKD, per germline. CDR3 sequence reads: CATWDGPEKLF. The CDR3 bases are TGTGCCACCTGGGACGGACCCGAGAAACTCTTC.

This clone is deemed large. The CDR3 reads CALWAGWKLF. The CDR3 DNA follows: TGTGCCTTGTGGGCGGGATGGAAACTCTTT. V usage is TRGV9 and J usage is TRGJ1 or TRGJ2. V shed 5 bases and J 12 bases; nucleotides not matched to a gene: 7. Germline CDR1 is GITISATS and CDR2 is ISYDGTV (reference sequence). The CDR3 length is 10 residues.

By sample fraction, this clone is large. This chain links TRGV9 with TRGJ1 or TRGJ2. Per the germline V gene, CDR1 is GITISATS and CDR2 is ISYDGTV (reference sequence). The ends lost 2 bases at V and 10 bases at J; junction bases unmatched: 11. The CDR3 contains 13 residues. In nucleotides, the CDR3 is TGTGCCTTGTGGGAGGGATCGACCTTAAAGAAACTCTTT. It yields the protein CALWEGSTLKKLF.

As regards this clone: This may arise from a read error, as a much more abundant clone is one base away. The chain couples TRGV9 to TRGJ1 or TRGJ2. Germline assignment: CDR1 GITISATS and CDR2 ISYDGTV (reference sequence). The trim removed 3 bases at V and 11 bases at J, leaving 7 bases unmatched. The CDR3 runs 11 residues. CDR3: CALWERREKLF. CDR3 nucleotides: TGTGCCTTGTGGGAGAGGCGGGAGAAACTCTTT.

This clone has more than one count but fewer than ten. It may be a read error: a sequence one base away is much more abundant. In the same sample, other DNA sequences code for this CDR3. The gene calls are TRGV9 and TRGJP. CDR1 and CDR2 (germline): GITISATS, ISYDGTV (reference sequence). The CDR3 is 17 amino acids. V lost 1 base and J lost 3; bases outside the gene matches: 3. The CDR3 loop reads CALWEVQQELGKKIKVF. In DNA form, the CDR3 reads TGTGCCTTGTGGGAGGTACAGCAAGAGTTGGGCAAAAAAATCAAGGTATTT.

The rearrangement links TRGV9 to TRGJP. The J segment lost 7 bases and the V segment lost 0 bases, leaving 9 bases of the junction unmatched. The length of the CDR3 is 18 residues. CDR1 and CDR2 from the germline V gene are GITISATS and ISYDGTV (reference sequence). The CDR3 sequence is CALWEVQFPELGKKIKVF. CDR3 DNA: TGTGCCTTGTGGGAGGTGCAGTTCCCGGAGTTGGGCAAAAAAATCAAGGTATTT.

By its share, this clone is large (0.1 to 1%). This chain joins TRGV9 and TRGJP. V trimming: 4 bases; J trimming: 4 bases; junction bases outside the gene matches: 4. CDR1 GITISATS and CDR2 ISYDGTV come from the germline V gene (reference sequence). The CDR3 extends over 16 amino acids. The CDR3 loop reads CALWDPQELGKKIKVF. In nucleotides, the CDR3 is TGTGCCTTGTGGGACCCACAAGAGTTGGGCAAAAAAATCAAGGTATTT.

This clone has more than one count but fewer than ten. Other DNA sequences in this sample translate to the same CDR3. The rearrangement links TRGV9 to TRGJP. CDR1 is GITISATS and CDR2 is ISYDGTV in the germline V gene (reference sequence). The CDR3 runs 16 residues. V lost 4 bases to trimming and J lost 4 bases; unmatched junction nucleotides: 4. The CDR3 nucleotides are TGTGCCTTGTGGGAAAAACAAGAGTTGGGCAAAAAAATCAAGGTATTT. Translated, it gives CALWEKQELGKKIKVF.

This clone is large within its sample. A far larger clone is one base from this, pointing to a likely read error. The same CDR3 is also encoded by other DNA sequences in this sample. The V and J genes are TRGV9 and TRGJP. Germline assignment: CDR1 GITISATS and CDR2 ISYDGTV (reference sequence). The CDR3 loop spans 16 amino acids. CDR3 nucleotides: TGCGCCTTGTGGGAGGTGCAAGAGTTGGGCAAAAAAATCAAGGTATTT. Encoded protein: CALWEVQELGKKIKVF.